The clone carrying this TCR beta chain was observed a handful of times. Antigen unknown. This sample was taken from a study of CD8+ T cells in alopecia areata. Notes on the study in general: Tissue-resident alphabeta T cells belonging to normal skin likewise get sequenced within scalp specimens. Patients shared TCRs less clearly than mice did, possibly for HLA-related reasons. An increase in clonality over normal scalp was evident in lesional scalp, especially alopecia totalis/universalis.

Extraction of RNA preceded its reverse transcription into cDNA, which served as the sequencing template. TCRdb's table, derived via immunoSEQ multiplex PCR, lists solely in-frame clones and lacks some. The repertoire holds 95,000 to 110,000 clones, with approximately 60% as singletons. Germline values: CDR1 GTSNPN, CDR2 SVGIG (reference sequence). Trimming took 1 base from V and 2 from J, leaving 9 bases between them. The CDR3 has 13 amino acids. Sorted populations comprised CD4+ and CD8+ T cells obtained from PBMCs. The specimen sequenced was CD4+ T cells sorted from blood. The rearrangement joins TRBV30 to TRBJ2-7, with unresolved D. The TCR originated in a human donor in good health. The CDR3 here is CAWSGVGTYEQYF. For the CDR3, the DNA is TGTGCCTGGAGTGGAGTGGGGACCTACGAGCAGTACTTC.